The next 9 T cell receptor beta chains were all read from a single sample in a study of blood T cells in healthy people across ages. A sample-barcoded 5' primer and a J-beta primer mix were used in a second PCR of about 6 to 12 cycles. MiXCR was run by TCRdb on the 5' RACE reads, yielding one entry per CDR3 protein. This table has 800,000 to 950,000 distinct CDR3 sequences, around 48% appearing once. Sequenced material: blood. Every receptor here comes from a man aged 25 to 45 in good health.

The rearrangement links TRBV7-8 to TRBJ1-5; D is undetermined. The CDR3 length is 13 residues. Trimming took off 5 bases at V and 4 bases at J, with 9 bases between the two ends. Germline V lookup: CDR1 SGHVS, CDR2 FQNEAQ. The CDR3 is CASSPPYNQPQHF. DNA for the CDR3: TGTGCCAGCAGCCCCCCCTATAATCAGCCCCAGCATTTT.

There are a few counts of this clonotype. V and J are TRBV27 and TRBJ1-1, with D uncertain. Trimming took off 4 bases at V and 7 bases at J, with 7 bases between the two ends. Germline V gives CDR1 MNHEY, CDR2 SMNVEV (reference sequence). The length of the CDR3 is 11 residues. The CDR3 coding sequence is TGTGCCAGCAGTTCAGCAGTTGAAGCTTTCTTT. Encoded protein: CASSSAVEAFF.

This clonotype turned up a few times. The chain uses TRBV29-1 and TRBJ2-1; tentative D call: TRBD1 (5 bases). The CDR3 runs to 13 residues. Germline CDR1 is SQVTM and CDR2 is ANQGSEA. Trimming shortened V by 7 bases and J by 7 bases, and 17 bases separated the two germline ends. The CDR3 DNA is TGCAGCGCCACTACCGATTCAGGGAATGAGCAGTTCTTC. It translates to CSATTDSGNEQFF.

The chain links TRBV29-1 to TRBJ2-5; TRBD2 aligns across 7 bases. With V trimmed by 6 bases and J by 5 bases, 12 bases remained unmatched. CDR3 length equals 14 residues. Germline V gene sequence: CDR1 SQVTM, CDR2 ANQGSEA. CDR3 DNA sequence: TGCAGCGTAGCGGGGAGACTCCTGCGGGAGACCCAGTACTTC. Protein: CSVAGRLLRETQYF. The full variable domain, its missing parts supplied by reference TRBV29-1 and TRBJ2-5, is SAVISQKPSRDICQRGTSLTIQCQVDSQVTMMFWYRQQPGQSLTLIATANQGSEATYESGFVIDKFPISRPNLTFSTLTVSNMSPEDSSIYLCSVAGRLLRETQYFGPGTRLLVL.

This clonotype came up once. The chain carries TRBV29-1 and TRBJ2-1; maybe TRBD1 (8 bases). Per germline, CDR1 SQVTM and CDR2 ANQGSEA. This CDR3 spans 15 amino acids. V lost 6 bases and J lost 4, with 19 bases in between. DNA for the CDR3: TGCAGCGTGGTAGGAGGACAGGGAGGGTACAATGAGCAGTTCTTC. Its translation: CSVVGGQGGYNEQFF.

As for this clonotype: A much larger clone sits a single nucleotide away, making a read error possible. The chain carries TRBV11-2 and TRBJ2-4; 8 nucleotides align to TRBD1. Judging by the DNA end, TRBJ2-7 fits better; the J call may be wrong. The CDR3 consists of 15 residues. The germline V gene has CDR1 SGHAT and CDR2 FQNNGV. CDR3 sequence: CASSFPLDRDTEQYF. Here the CDR3 DNA reads TGTGCCAGCAGCTTTCCCCTGGACAGGGACACCGAGCAGTACTTC.

The rearrangement links TRBV10-3 to TRBJ2-5; tentatively, D is TRBD2 (5 bases). This CDR3 is 12 amino acids long. The V gene lost 11 bases and the J gene lost 5 bases, with 15 bases spanning the gap. The germline V gene encodes CDR1 ENHRY and CDR2 SYGVKD. In DNA form, the CDR3 reads TGTGCCGCCGGCCGAGGCGGGGAGACCCAGTACTTC. This encodes CAAGRGGETQYF.

The CDR3 is CSAAPRGGYGYTF. Written as DNA, the CDR3 is TGCAGTGCTGCTCCCAGGGGGGGATATGGCTACACCTTC. The V call is TRBV20-1, the J call TRBJ1-2, with 7 bases that match TRBD1. J gave up 5 bases and V 5 bases, and 8 bases lay outside the gene matches. The CDR3 consists of 13 residues. CDR1 is DFQATT and CDR2 is SNEGSKA in the germline V gene (reference sequence).

V gene TRBV28 combines with J gene TRBJ1-1; 8 bases match TRBD1. The CDR3 length is 15 residues. After removal of 5 bases from V and 1 base from J, the junction contained 6 bases not matched to a gene. The germline V gene has CDR1 MDHEN and CDR2 SYDVKM. The CDR3 bases are TGTGCCAGCAGTCCCAGGGGGCGGGGGAACACTGAAGCTTTCTTT. It encodes CASSPRGRGNTEAFF.